This TCR beta chain is from a study of regulatory T cells in long-lasting Graves disease. Germline CDR1 and CDR2: MNHEY and SMNVEV (reference sequence). The CDR3 has 14 amino acids. The V end was cut by 6 bases, the J end by 2 bases, with 14 bases between. Study-wide points: Comparison showed that persistent patients shared more public clonotypes (about 2,700) than new patients (about 970). Gene preferences differed: TRBV28, TRBJ1-2, TRBJ2-5 in persistent cases.

Building the TCR beta libraries relied on iRepertoire HTBI primers, and CDR3 regions underwent Arm-PCR. Original analysis: Identified across the samples were 62 TRBV segments and about 14 TRBJ segments. TCRdb re-called the multiplex PCR reads through MiXCR, storing one row per CDR3 protein. The authors' filters were not applied to this entry. This sample yields approximately 350,000 distinct CDR3 sequences, of which approximately 23% are seen a single time; around 30% belongs to the top ten. There are a few counts of this clonotype. The antigen remains unidentified. The time point: persistent/refractory GD, antithyroid drugs over 5 years with positive TRAb. The TCR library was prepared using RNA isolated from PBMCs.

This specimen was peripheral blood mononuclear cells (PBMCs), taken when the disease was refractory, from a patient treated with antithyroid drugs. The chain carries TRBV27 and TRBJ2-7; D possibly corresponds to TRBD2 (5 bases). The receptor comes from a woman aged 40 to 50 with Graves disease. CDR3 loop: CASRLVGSTYEQYF. The CDR3 region has the DNA TGTGCCAGCAGACTAGTTGGGTCCACCTACGAGCAGTACTTC.